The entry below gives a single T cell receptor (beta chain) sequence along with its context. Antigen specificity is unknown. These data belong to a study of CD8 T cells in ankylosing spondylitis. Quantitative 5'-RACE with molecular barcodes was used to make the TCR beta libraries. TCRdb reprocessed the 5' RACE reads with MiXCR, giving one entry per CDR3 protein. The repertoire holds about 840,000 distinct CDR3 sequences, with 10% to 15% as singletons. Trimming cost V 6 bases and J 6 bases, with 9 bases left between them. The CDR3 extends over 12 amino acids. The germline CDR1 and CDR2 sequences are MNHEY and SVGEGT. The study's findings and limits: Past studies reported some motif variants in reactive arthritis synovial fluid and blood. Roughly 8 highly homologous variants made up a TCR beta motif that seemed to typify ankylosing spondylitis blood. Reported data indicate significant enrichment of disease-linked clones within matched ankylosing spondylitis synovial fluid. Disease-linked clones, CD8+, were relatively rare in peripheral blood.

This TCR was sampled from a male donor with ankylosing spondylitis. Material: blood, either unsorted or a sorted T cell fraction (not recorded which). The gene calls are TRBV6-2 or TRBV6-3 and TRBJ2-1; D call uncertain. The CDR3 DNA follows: TGTGCCAGCAGCATCGAAAGCAATGAGCAGTTCTTC. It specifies CASSIESNEQFF.